This T cell receptor (beta chain) was found in a study of cytomegalovirus exposure and HLA in healthy donors. Study-level findings and limits: In a later analysis, an Asian-associated ancestry cluster reportedly showed fewer N-insertions than the approximately 640-donor mean. A further, later analysis showed that HLA-associated TCR beta chains (compared with equally common others) were more clonally expanded.

This PCR relied on a set of 60 Vbeta primers and 13 Jbeta primers. Sequencing was performed with immunoSEQ multiplex PCR; in TCRdb, only in-frame clones are kept and a portion is missing. This sample has some 190,000 clones, with around 84% found just once. As concerns this clone: Its specificity is not known.

Sequencing was performed on PBMCs. The origin of this receptor is a boy younger than 10 in good health and CMV-seronegative.

CDR3 residues: CASCSSGAYEQYF. The CDR3, as DNA: TGTGCCAGCTGTTCTAGCGGGGCCTACGAGCAGTACTTC. This chain joins TRBV6-1 and TRBJ2-7, with 9 positions matching TRBD2. J lost 2 bases, V lost 8 bases, and 4 bases had no gene match. CDR3 size: 13 residues. CDR1 and CDR2 from the germline V gene are MNHNS and SASEGT.